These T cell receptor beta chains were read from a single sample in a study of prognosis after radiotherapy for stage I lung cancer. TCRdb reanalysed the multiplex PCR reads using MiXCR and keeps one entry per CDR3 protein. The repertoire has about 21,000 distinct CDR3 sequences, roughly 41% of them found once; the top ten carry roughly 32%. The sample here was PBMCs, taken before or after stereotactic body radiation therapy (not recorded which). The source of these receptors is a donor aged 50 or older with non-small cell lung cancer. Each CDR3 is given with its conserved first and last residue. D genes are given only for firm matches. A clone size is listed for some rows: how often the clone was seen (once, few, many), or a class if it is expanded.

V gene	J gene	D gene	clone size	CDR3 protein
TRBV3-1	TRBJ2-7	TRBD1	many	CASSQLGTGQYF
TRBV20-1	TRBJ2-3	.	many	CSATPYGLGATSTDTQYF
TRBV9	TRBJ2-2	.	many	CASSVDAGSTGELFF
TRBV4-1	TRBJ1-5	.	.	CASPGRGFNQPQHF
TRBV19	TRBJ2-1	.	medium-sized	CASSMTSYNEQFF
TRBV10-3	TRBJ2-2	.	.	CATSVGSTGELFF
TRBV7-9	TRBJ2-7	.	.	CASSLGRGRGFEQYF
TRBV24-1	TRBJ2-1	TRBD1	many	CATSDAGTGKNVVDEQFF
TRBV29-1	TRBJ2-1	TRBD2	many	CSVERLAVTYNEQFF
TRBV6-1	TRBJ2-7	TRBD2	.	CASSTSPGLGHEQYF
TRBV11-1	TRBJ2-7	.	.	CASIFGLPMGEHYF
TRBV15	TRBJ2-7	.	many	CATSRDAWGEQYF
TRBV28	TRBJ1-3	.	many	CASSQGSSGVGNTIYF
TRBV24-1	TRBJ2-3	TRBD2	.	CATSDNLAGGDTQYF
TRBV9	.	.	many	CASSVVSRNSEQFF
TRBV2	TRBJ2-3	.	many	CASNKPGHEGTDTQYF
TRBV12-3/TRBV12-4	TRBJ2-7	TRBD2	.	CASSLERRLAGVKQHF
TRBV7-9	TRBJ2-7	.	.	CASSPNRAPYEQYF
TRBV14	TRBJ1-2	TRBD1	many	CARGQGWGRGYTF
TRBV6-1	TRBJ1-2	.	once	CASRLTEIYGYTF
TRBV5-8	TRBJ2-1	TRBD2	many	CASSDATSGQTANEQFF
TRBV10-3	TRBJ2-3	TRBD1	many	CAISERGQGITSTDTQYF
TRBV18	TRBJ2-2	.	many	CASSLDQVTGELFF
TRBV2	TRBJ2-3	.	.	CASRDAWSDTQYF
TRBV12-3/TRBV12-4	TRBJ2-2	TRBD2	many	CASSLREGRELFF
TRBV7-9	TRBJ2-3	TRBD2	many	CASSIAGPSTDTQYF
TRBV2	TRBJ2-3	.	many	CASPPRGPFSTDTQYF
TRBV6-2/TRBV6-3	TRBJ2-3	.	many	CASSVADTQYF
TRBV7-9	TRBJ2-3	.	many	CASGPASSTDTQYF
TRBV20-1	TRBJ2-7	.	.	CSARGTRVSYEQYF
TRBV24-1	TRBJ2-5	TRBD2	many	CATSDRLAGKQETQYF
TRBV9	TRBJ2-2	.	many	CASSVVPNTGELFF
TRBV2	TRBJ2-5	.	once	CASSDIISETQYF
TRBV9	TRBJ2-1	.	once	CASSDGTEYNEQFF
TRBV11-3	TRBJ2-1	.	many	CASSPGPLGGEQFF
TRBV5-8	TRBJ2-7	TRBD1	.	CASSFPTGAGSYEQYF
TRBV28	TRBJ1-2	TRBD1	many	CASSLGTEYGYTF
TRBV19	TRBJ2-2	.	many	CASSISGAHGELFF
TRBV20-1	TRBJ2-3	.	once	CSAILGQSDTQYF
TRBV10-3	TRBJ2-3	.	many	CAISESGFGGGAGDTQYF
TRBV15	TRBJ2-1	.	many	CATSRDRSAVRGYNEQFF
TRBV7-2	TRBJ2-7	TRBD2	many	CASETPSGVSYEQYF